The T cell receptor beta chain under discussion was sequenced for a study of CD8+CD57+ T cells in acquired aplastic anemia. Study-level information: Average CD4+ read depth in healthy donors was roughly 10 million reads. Study-wide results and caveats: Some 30 shared CD8+ CDR3s appeared highly expressed within patients' immunodominant clones. Patients and healthy controls showed no significant CD8+ Simpson's diversity difference.

For CDR3 and TCR beta VDJ profiling, genomic DNA was the template used. TCRdb independently ran MiXCR on the reads; one entry per CDR3 protein. The sample has 200,000 to 250,000 distinct CDR3 sequences, around 32% seen once. This clonotype was picked up many times. Its matching antigen is unknown. Losses at the gene ends were 1 base for V and 6 bases for J; bases not matched to a gene: 11. The V gene's germline CDR1 is LNHDA and CDR2 SQIVND (reference sequence). The CDR3 is 16 residues long. The chain links TRBV19 to TRBJ1-1, with 7 bases lining up with TRBD1. The sequenced material came from sorted CD4+, CD8+, or CD8+CD57+ T cells (not recorded which) from PBMCs. The TCR originated in a human donor in good health, serving as a control. The CDR3: CASSIVAGGVSAEAFF. Written as DNA, the CDR3 is TGTGCCAGTAGTATAGTAGCAGGGGGAGTGTCGGCTGAAGCTTTCTTT.